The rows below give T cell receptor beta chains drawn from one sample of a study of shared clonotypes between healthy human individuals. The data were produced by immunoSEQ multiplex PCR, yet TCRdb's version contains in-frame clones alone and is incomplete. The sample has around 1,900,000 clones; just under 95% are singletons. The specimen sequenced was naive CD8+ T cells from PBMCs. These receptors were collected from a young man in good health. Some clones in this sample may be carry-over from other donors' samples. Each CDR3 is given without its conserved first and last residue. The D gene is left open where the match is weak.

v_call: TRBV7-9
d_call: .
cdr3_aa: ASSPPGPRSADTQY

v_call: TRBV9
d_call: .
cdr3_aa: ASSVPSGEQF

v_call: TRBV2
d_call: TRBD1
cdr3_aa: APSRQGERVEQF

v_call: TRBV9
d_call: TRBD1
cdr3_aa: ASSSDRGGANEQF

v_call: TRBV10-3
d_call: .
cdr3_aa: AISVVSLTPHEQY

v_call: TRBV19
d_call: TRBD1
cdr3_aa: ASSEQGYYNEQF

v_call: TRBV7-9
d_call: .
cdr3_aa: ASSLFVGRSTEAF

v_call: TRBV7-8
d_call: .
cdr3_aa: AIHPLAFQETQY

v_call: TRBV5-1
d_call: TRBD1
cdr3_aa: ASRRPAGGLETQY

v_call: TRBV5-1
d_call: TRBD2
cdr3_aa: ASSPGLAMNTGELF

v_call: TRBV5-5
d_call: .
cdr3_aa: ASSLAEGYAEAF

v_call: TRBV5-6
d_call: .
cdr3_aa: ASSFGTGRTSPLH

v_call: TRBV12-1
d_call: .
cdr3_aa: ASSLNRDRTYEQY

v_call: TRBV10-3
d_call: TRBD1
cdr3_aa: AIRQDRGLETQY

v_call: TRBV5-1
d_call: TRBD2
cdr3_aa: ASSLLAGGPGTGELF

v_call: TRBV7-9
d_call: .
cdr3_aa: ASSFITYEQF

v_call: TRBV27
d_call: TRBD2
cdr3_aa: ASSPSAGAVINEQF

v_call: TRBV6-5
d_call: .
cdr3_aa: ASSYPGGREQF

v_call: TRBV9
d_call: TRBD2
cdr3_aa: ASSVGLAAFTDTQY

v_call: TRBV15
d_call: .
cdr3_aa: ATSRDLESAYNEQF

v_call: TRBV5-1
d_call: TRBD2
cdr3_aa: ASSSGLKNYEQY

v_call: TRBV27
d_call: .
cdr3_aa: ASSRGHEQF

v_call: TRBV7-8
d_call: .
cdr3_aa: ASRGFLSGNTIY

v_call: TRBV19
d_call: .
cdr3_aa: ASNQDSHNQPQH

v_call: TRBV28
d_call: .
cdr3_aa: ASSLLSRKPYEQY

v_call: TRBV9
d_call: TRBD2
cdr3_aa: ASSVGREDYEQY

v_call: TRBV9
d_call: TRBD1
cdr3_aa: ASSVGQGFTGELF

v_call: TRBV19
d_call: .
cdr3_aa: ASSMSRVGQQY

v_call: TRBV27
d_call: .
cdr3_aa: ASSLGGITEAF

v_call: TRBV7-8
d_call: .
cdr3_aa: ASSHPRDRETNYGYT

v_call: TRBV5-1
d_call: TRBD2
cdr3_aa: ASSATGTSGINEQF

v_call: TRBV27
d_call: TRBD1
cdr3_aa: ASSLGSLGQGSPQTMNTEAF

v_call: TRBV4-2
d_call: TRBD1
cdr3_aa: ASSQDRVGTGPLNTEAF

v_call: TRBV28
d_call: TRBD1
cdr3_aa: ASSSPDRVRTGELF

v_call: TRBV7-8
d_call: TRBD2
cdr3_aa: ASSFRLAGHSGANVLT

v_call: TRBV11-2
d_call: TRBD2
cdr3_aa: ASTFHGGSFWGYEQY

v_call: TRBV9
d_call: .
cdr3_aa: ASSPAGLTKETQY

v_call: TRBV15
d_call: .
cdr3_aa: ATSRVGRGTEAF

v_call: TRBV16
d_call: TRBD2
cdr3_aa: ASSQFLAGGPGDEQF

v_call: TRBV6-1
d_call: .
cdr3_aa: ASSEWGVSGANVLT

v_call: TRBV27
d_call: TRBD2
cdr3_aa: ASTPGTSGSNEQF

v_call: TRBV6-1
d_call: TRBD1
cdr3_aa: ASSDGQGGAYEQY

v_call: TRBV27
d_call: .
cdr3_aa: ASSLGLGSTEAF

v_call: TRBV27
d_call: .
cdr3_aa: ASSLLASIYEQY

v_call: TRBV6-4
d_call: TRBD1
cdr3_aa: ASSDSTGATDTQY

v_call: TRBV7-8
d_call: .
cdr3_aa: ASSLLHGVPEAF

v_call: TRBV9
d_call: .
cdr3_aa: ASSGGQNYGYT

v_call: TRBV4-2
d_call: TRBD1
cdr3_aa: ASSQDRTGGLGQPQH